Below are 21 T cell receptor beta chains sequenced from a single sample in a study of blood T cells in healthy people across ages. The second PCR ran about 6 to 12 cycles with a sample-barcoded 5' primer and J-beta primers. TCRdb redid the calling of the 5' RACE reads with MiXCR, one entry per CDR3 protein. Counted here are some 560,000 distinct CDR3 sequences, about 27% occurring once; the ten biggest clones make up roughly 3.5%. This sample also belongs to another study, concerning T cells of mothers and their children.

The specimen sequenced was blood. Source of these receptors: a boy younger than 10 in good health.

Only a few counts were recorded for this clonotype. This chain connects TRBV7-8 to TRBJ1-6; D uncertain. The CDR3 is 13 amino acids. V lost 0 bases and J 14 bases, leaving 11 bases between the germline ends. Germline lookup yields CDR1 SGHVS and CDR2 FQNEAQ. CDR3 region: CASSLAIDGTLHF. DNA for the CDR3: TGTGCCAGCAGCTTAGCGATAGACGGAACCCTCCACTTT.

The chain has TRBV20-1 and TRBJ2-1; TRBD2 matches at 11 bases. The J call may not be correct, given that the DNA end is closer to TRBJ2-5. The CDR3 has 17 amino acids. CDR1 and CDR2 from the germline V gene are DFQATT and SNEGSKA (reference sequence). CDR3 coding DNA: TGCAGTGCTAGAGGCCTAGCGGGAGGACCTACCCAAGAGACCCAGTACTTC. This encodes CSARGLAGGPTQETQYF.

This clonotype was detected a few times. This chain connects TRBV19 to TRBJ1-4, with D uncertain. The CDR3 contains 14 residues. Germline V CDR1 and CDR2: LNHDA, SQIVND (reference sequence). Trimming shortened V by 6 bases and J by 0 bases, and 8 bases separated the two germline ends. CDR3 protein: CASSAKATNEKLFF. CDR3 in DNA: TGTGCCAGTAGCGCAAAGGCAACTAATGAAAAACTGTTTTTT. The full variable domain, in which reference TRBV19 and TRBJ1-4 provide the parts outside the CDR3, is DGGITQSPKYLFRKEGQNVTLSCEQNLNHDAMYWYRQDPGQGLRLIYYSQIVNDFQKGDIAEGYSVSREKKESFPLTVTSAQKNPTAFYLCASSAKATNEKLFFGSGTQLSVL.

This clonotype occurred a few times. V gene TRBV5-1 combines with J gene TRBJ2-2; unclear D gene. The V end lost 3 bases, the J end lost 7 bases, and 7 bases lay between the germline ends. This CDR3 comprises 12 residues. Germline assignment: CDR1 SGHRS and CDR2 YFSETQ. The CDR3 DNA is TGCGCCAGCAGCTCGGACGGCGGGGAGCTGTTTTTT. It specifies CASSSDGGELFF.

The chain links TRBV2 to TRBJ2-5; 9 bases are shared with TRBD2. The DNA end is more similar to TRBJ2-1, so the J call may be wrong. CDR3 length: 11 residues. Germline V lookup: CDR1 SNHLY, CDR2 FYNNEI. CDR3 nucleotide sequence: TGTGCCAGCATCGGACTAGCGGAGCAGTTCTTC. It encodes CASIGLAEQFF.

This clonotype was seen a few times. V is TRBV11-1 and J is TRBJ2-5; 9 bases align to TRBD1. V was pared by 5 bases and J by 2 bases, with 3 bases of the junction left unmatched. The CDR3 loop spans 14 amino acids. Germline-derived CDR1 and CDR2 are SGHAT and FQDESV (reference sequence). In DNA form, the CDR3 reads TGTGCCAGCAGCCGGACAGGGGATCAAGAGACCCAGTACTTC. This translates into CASSRTGDQETQYF.

This clonotype has only a few counts. The chain uses TRBV14 and TRBJ2-5; the match to TRBD2 covers 7 bases. The length of the CDR3 is 14 residues. With 3 bases clipped from V and 3 bases from J, the junction kept 4 bases outside the gene matches. CDR1 and CDR2 (germline): SGHDN, FVKESK. The CDR3 reads CASSHRAGKETQYF. The DNA of the CDR3 is TGTGCCAGCAGCCATCGAGCGGGAAAAGAGACCCAGTACTTC.

This clonotype was counted many times. The DNA for the CDR3 is TGCAGCGTTTCGGACAGGGGCTCCTACAATGAGCAGTTCTTC. This gives the protein CSVSDRGSYNEQFF. The V and J genes are TRBV29-1 and TRBJ2-1; 9 positions agree with TRBD1. The CDR3 spans 14 residues. After removal of 5 bases from V and 0 bases from J, the junction contained 2 bases not matched to a gene. The germline V gene has CDR1 SQVTM and CDR2 ANQGSEA.

This rearrangement joins TRBV11-1 to TRBJ1-1; D gene ambiguous. Trimming cost V 2 bases and J 6 bases, with 13 bases left between them. The length of the CDR3 is 14 residues. Per the germline V gene, CDR1 is SGHAT and CDR2 is FQDESV (reference sequence). The chain's CDR3 is CASSLSGGFPEAFF. The CDR3 DNA sequence: TGTGCCAGCAGCTTATCAGGAGGGTTCCCTGAAGCTTTCTTT.

This clonotype was counted at least ten times. J is TRBJ2-5 and V is TRBV3-1, with D possibly being TRBD2 (6 bases). Germline assignment: CDR1 LGHDT and CDR2 YNNKEL (reference sequence). CDR3 length: 15 amino acids. Trimming stripped 0 bases from V and 7 bases from J, with 15 bases between. The CDR3 nucleotides are TGTGCCAGCAGCCAAGATTTCCAGGGACTGGGGACCCAGTACTTC. Encoded protein: CASSQDFQGLGTQYF.

J is TRBJ2-5 and V is TRBV12-3 or TRBV12-4; 11 positions agree with TRBD1. J gave up 4 bases and V 5 bases, and 9 bases lay outside the gene matches. This CDR3 region has 16 residues. CDR3 sequence (DNA): TGTGCCAGCAGTCCAACCGGGACAGGGGGAGGAGAGACCCAGTACTTC. Translating it yields CASSPTGTGGGETQYF.

The J gene is TRBJ2-5, the V gene TRBV3-1; D is ambiguous. The CDR3 consists of 12 residues. Germline V lookup: CDR1 LGHDT, CDR2 YNNKEL (reference sequence). V gave up 4 bases and J gave up 4 bases, with 7 bases separating them. CDR3 coding DNA: TGTGCCAGCAGCCCTTATCTAGAGACCCAGTACTTC. Amino acid sequence: CASSPYLETQYF.

This rearrangement joins TRBV29-1 to TRBJ1-2; D gene ambiguous. With 0 bases removed from V and 0 bases from J, the gap between germline ends came to 5 bases. In germline, CDR1 is SQVTM, CDR2 ANQGSEA. This CDR3 region has 13 residues. The CDR3: CSVEDGPNYGYTF. DNA of the CDR3: TGCAGCGTTGAAGACGGTCCTAACTATGGCTACACCTTC.

This clonotype was counted only a few times. The V call is TRBV9, the J call TRBJ1-4; D not resolved. Germline CDR1 SGDLS, CDR2 YYNGEE. This CDR3 comprises 14 residues. V was trimmed by 0 bases and J by 7 bases, leaving 10 bases between them. CDR3 protein: CASSVDGRSEKLFF. As DNA, the CDR3 is TGTGCCAGCAGCGTAGATGGTAGAAGTGAAAAACTGTTTTTT.

This clonotype was counted a few times. V is TRBV18 and J is TRBJ2-5; D is possibly TRBD1 (6 bases). The CDR3 has 12 residues. V lost 10 bases and J 4 bases, leaving 13 bases between the germline ends. CDR1 is KGHSH, CDR2 LQKENI, per germline. CDR3 DNA sequence: TGTGCCACATACAGGGAACGAGAGACCCAGTACTTC. Translating it yields CATYRERETQYF. The variable domain in full, with the rest retrieved from reference TRBV18 and TRBJ2-5, is NAGVMQNPRHLVRRRGQEARLRCSPMKGHSHVYWYRQLPEEGLKFMVYLQKENIIDESGMPKERFSAEFPKEGPSILRIQQVVRGDSAAYFCATYRERETQYFGPGTRLLVL.

CDR3 in amino acids: CSVGRDTPVATDTQYF. The DNA for the CDR3 is TGCAGCGTCGGCAGGGACACTCCGGTTGCCACAGATACGCAGTATTTT. The chain has TRBV29-1 and TRBJ2-3; TRBD1 might be the D (6 bases). Germline V gene sequence: CDR1 SQVTM, CDR2 ANQGSEA. V was shortened by 6 bases and J by 2 bases, with 21 bases between the two germline ends. The CDR3 is made up of 16 amino acids.

The chain employs TRBV28 and TRBJ1-2, with D perhaps matching TRBD1 (5 bases). This CDR3 has 12 residues. The V gene lost 11 bases and the J gene lost 6 bases, with 16 bases spanning the gap. Germline loops: CDR1 MDHEN, CDR2 SYDVKM. The CDR3 is CAVRGWDHGYTF. CDR3 DNA: TGTGCCGTCCGGGGCTGGGACCATGGCTACACCTTC.

The chain joins TRBV9 to TRBJ2-2, with D perhaps being TRBD1 or TRBD2 (5 bases each). The CDR3 sequence is 14 residues long. Deletions cut 3 bases from V and 4 bases from J, with 10 bases between. Germline V gene lookup returns CDR1 SGDLS and CDR2 YYNGEE. CDR3: CASSAGTITGELFF. The CDR3, as DNA: TGTGCCAGCAGCGCCGGGACGATCACCGGGGAGCTGTTTTTT. Combining the CDR3 with reference TRBV9 and TRBJ2-2 gives the whole variable domain DSGVTQTPKHLITATGQRVTLRCSPRSGDLSVYWYQQSLDQGLQFLIQYYNGEERAKGNILERFSAQQFPDLHSELNLSSLELGDSALYFCASSAGTITGELFFGEGSRLTVL.

This chain joins TRBV12-3 or TRBV12-4 and TRBJ1-1, with D hard to call. This CDR3 comprises 12 residues. The V gene lost 3 bases and the J gene lost 10 bases, with 12 bases spanning the gap. As DNA, the CDR3 is TGTGCCAGCAGTTTGGACTCGGCGAGAGCTTTCTTT. Translating it yields CASSLDSARAFF.

The chain links TRBV27 to TRBJ1-2; D is unresolved. Germline CDR1 is MNHEY and CDR2 is SMNVEV (reference sequence). There are 14 residues in the CDR3. Trimming shortened V by 8 bases and J by 0 bases, and 13 bases separated the two germline ends. CDR3 region: CASSPKRTNYGYTF. The CDR3 DNA is TGTGCCAGCTCTCCCAAAAGAACTAACTATGGCTACACCTTC.

In its sample, this clonotype was seen a few times. The gene calls are TRBV7-9 and TRBJ1-1; the match to TRBD1 covers 9 bases. This CDR3 is 16 amino acids long. Germline V gene data show CDR1 as SEHNR and CDR2 as FQNEAQ (reference sequence). V dropped 5 bases and J dropped 3; count of bases not matched to a gene: 10. The CDR3 DNA reads TGTGCCAGCAGCACACAGGGGGCGGATAGATACACTGAAGCTTTCTTT. Its translation is CASSTQGADRYTEAFF. Looking up the rest from reference TRBV7-9 and TRBJ1-1 gives the full variable domain: DTGVSQNPRHKITKRGQNVTFRCDPISEHNRLYWYRQTLGQGPEFLTYFQNEAQLEKSRLLSDRFSAERPKGSFSTLEIQRTEQGDSAMYLCASSTQGADRYTEAFFGQGTRLTVV.